This TCR beta chain is drawn from a study of post-analysis software for immune sequencing data. Study-wide results and limits: TRBV segments more frequent in patients than in controls numbered roughly 5 and included TRBV5-6, TRBV5-1 and TRBV20-1. Pronounced co-clustering by F measure was evident among identically batched samples. Significantly lower normalized Chao1 diversity was seen in multiple sclerosis patients than in controls.

Prepared TCR beta cDNA libraries contained unique molecular identifiers. Approximately 550,000 cDNA molecules came from about 1 to 10 million T cells. TCRdb re-analysed the PCR reads in MiXCR, keeping a single row per CDR3 protein. Of about 820,000 distinct CDR3 sequences listed, about 50% are singletons. With regard to this clonotype: Its matching antigen is unknown.

CDR3 length equals 13 residues. V was cut by 1 base and J by 4 bases, with 7 bases left in between. Germline CDR1 and CDR2: MGHDK and SYGVNS. The TCR sequence derives from a girl aged 10-17 years with multiple sclerosis. The sample taken for sequencing was blood. The J gene is TRBJ2-5, the V gene TRBV25-1; unclear D gene. The CDR3, as DNA: TGTGCCAGCAGTGAATTGGCAGGAGAGACCCAGTACTTC. It yields the protein CASSELAGETQYF.